This T cell receptor beta chain was captured by sequencing in a study of cytomegalovirus exposure and HLA in healthy donors. Findings of the study overall: Specificity for CMV antigens was confirmed in vitro for a few of the CMV-associated chains. In an earlier analysis, productive rearrangement rates for most beta V segments clustered near 87% or 30%. Later analysis showed TCR association rates varying by HLA locus, highest for DRB1 and lowest for HLA-C.

The PCR used 60 Vbeta and 13 Jbeta primers. Profiling relied on immunoSEQ multiplex PCR, and the TCRdb table lists in-frame clones only, not all of them. The sample records around 220,000 clones, roughly 83% being singletons. Points on this clone: Its antigen is unidentified. One end of the junction fails to match germline, which may point to a read error.

What was sequenced was PBMCs. This TCR was recovered from a girl aged 5-17 years in good health and CMV-seronegative.

CDR3 bases: TGTGCCAGCGGTTACGACAGGGTGTACGAGCAGTACTTC. Translating it yields CASGYDRVYEQYF. This chain connects TRBV6-5 to TRBJ2-7; 7 bases are shared with TRBD1. The V gene's germline CDR1 is MNHEY and CDR2 SVGAGI. The CDR3 runs to 13 residues.